These 21 T cell receptor beta chains were sequenced from one sample in a study of shared clonotypes between healthy human individuals. Some clones are missing from TCRdb's copy, which holds only in-frame ones; the method was immunoSEQ multiplex PCR. Found here are about 680,000 clones, roughly 70% of them singletons; the top ten hold 1.5% to 2%. Sequencing was performed on memory CD4+ T cells sorted from blood. Subset meaning: CD45RA-negative fraction. These receptors were collected from a woman younger than 45 in good health.

As concerns this clone: Other DNA sequences of this sample code for an identical CDR3. The V call is TRBV2, the J call TRBJ1-5; D remains unclear. V was cut by 5 bases and J by 0 bases, with 8 bases left in between. This CDR3 is 14 amino acids long. CDR1 is SNHLY, CDR2 FYNNEI, per germline. The CDR3: CASSRSYSNQPQHF. CDR3 sequence (DNA): TGTGCCAGCAGTCGAAGTTATAGCAATCAGCCCCAGCATTTT.

The rearrangement uses TRBV6-1 and TRBJ2-4, with D maybe TRBD2 (6 bases). Germline V gene lookup returns CDR1 MNHNS and CDR2 SASEGT. Trimming took 1 base from V and 6 from J, leaving 13 bases between them. The CDR3 loop spans 15 amino acids. The CDR3 loop reads CASSEVGGFGNIQYF. The CDR3 nucleotides read TGTGCCAGCAGTGAAGTCGGAGGGTTCGGAAACATTCAGTACTTC.

The chain recombines TRBV9 with TRBJ2-7; 10 bases are shared with TRBD2. The CDR3 length is 15 residues. The germline V gene has CDR1 SGDLS and CDR2 YYNGEE. V lost 4 bases, J lost 2 bases, and 6 bases stayed unmatched. CDR3 region: CASSIGTSDTYEQYF. In DNA form, the CDR3 reads TGTGCCAGCAGCATTGGGACTAGCGACACCTACGAGCAGTACTTC.

The table lists this clone with a count of one. The chain uses TRBV6-1 and TRBJ2-3; the D gene is possibly TRBD1 (5 bases). The CDR3 has 15 residues. The V end was cut by 4 bases, the J end by 2 bases, with 13 bases between. The germline V gene encodes CDR1 MNHNS and CDR2 SASEGT. The CDR3 coding sequence is TGTGCCAGCAGTGCATGGCAGGGCACCACAGATACGCAGTATTTT. Its protein is CASSAWQGTTDTQYF.

Only a few counts were recorded for this clone. At one end, the junction sequence differs from germline, possibly due to a read error. The V and J genes are TRBV29-1 and TRBJ2-1, with a tentative D call TRBD2 (5 bases). This CDR3 is built from 12 residues. Germline V gives CDR1 SQVTM, CDR2 ANQGSEA. The CDR3 here is CSVQDLANEQFF. The CDR3 nucleotides are TGCAGCGTTCAAGATCTAGCCAATGAGCAGTTCTTC.

V gene TRBV29-1 combines with J gene TRBJ1-2; 7 positions match TRBD1. J gave up 8 bases and V 7 bases, and 1 base lay outside the gene matches. The CDR3 consists of 9 residues. In germline, CDR1 is SQVTM, CDR2 ANQGSEA. The CDR3, as DNA: TGCAGCGCGGACAGGGGCTACACCTTC. This encodes CSADRGYTF.

The genes are TRBV28 and TRBJ1-2; TRBD1 aligns across 9 bases. This CDR3 is 12 amino acids long. Germline lookup yields CDR1 MDHEN and CDR2 SYDVKM. V trimming: 7 bases; J trimming: 8 bases; junction bases outside the gene matches: 5. CDR3 bases: TGTGCCAGCAAACAGGGGGCGCGGGGCTACACCTTC. Translated, it gives CASKQGARGYTF.

The chain links TRBV30 to TRBJ1-6, with D possibly being TRBD1 (5 bases). V was trimmed by 1 base and J by 7 bases, leaving 14 bases between them. This CDR3 is built from 15 residues. CDR1 and CDR2 from the germline V gene are GTSNPN and SVGIG (reference sequence). This CDR3 is CAWSAGAGKNSPLHF. The CDR3 DNA reads as TGTGCCTGGAGTGCCGGGGCTGGCAAGAATTCACCCCTCCACTTT.

This chain joins TRBV6-6 and TRBJ1-1; D call uncertain. The CDR3 extends over 11 amino acids. Germline lookup yields CDR1 MNHNY and CDR2 SVGAGI (reference sequence). V was cut by 5 bases and J by 4 bases, with 5 bases left in between. The CDR3 nucleotides read TGTGCCAGCAGTCGGGGCACTGAAGCTTTCTTT. It encodes CASSRGTEAFF.

V gene TRBV5-1 combines with J gene TRBJ2-7; tentatively, D is TRBD2 (6 bases). V lost 0 bases and J 4 bases, leaving 11 bases between the germline ends. Germline V lookup: CDR1 SGHRS, CDR2 YFSETQ. CDR3 size: 14 residues. Written as DNA, the CDR3 is TGCGCCAGCAGCTTGGCGGGAGAAGCGTACGAGCAGTACTTC. Translating gives CASSLAGEAYEQYF.

The chain carries TRBV14 and TRBJ2-1, with D perhaps TRBD2 (6 bases). Germline V CDR1 and CDR2: SGHDN, FVKESK. The CDR3 contains 13 residues. Trimming pared 4 bases from V and 12 bases from J, leaving 16 bases between. The DNA for the CDR3 is TGTGCCAGCAGCCCTCGTACCGCGGAGGGGCAGTTCTTC. It translates to CASSPRTAEGQFF.

The genes are TRBV14 and TRBJ1-3; D is ambiguous. Trimming stripped 3 bases from V and 0 bases from J, with 12 bases between. This CDR3 has 16 amino acids. Germline CDR1 reads SGHDN; CDR2 reads FVKESK. CDR3 sequence: CASSHGGVYSGNTIYF. The CDR3 nucleotides read TGTGCCAGCAGCCATGGTGGGGTTTACTCTGGAAACACCATATATTTT.

The rearrangement uses TRBV6-6 and TRBJ2-1; no clear D gene. The CDR3 totals 11 residues. Trimming removed 6 bases at V and 8 bases at J, with 8 bases between. Germline CDR1 is MNHNY and CDR2 is SVGAGI (reference sequence). As DNA, the CDR3 is TGTGCCAGCAGCCGACTTGATGAGCAGTTCTTC. This translates into CASSRLDEQFF.

The V gene is TRBV5-6, the J gene TRBJ2-2, with D unresolved. From germline, CDR1 is SGHDT and CDR2 YYEEEE. Between the trimmed V and J ends, which lost 0 bases and 2 bases, there was a span of 11 bases. CDR3 length equals 16 residues. CDR3 sequence (DNA): TGTGCCAGCAGCTTGGGTGCCTCATTTAACACCGGGGAGCTGTTTTTT. Translation: CASSLGASFNTGELFF.

V gene TRBV6-1 combines with J gene TRBJ1-4; 9 nucleotides align to TRBD1. Germline CDR1 is MNHNS and CDR2 is SASEGT. The CDR3 is made up of 13 amino acids. V shed 5 bases, J shed 7 bases, and the junction held 2 bases outside the gene matches. The CDR3 DNA follows: TGTGCCAGCAGTAGGACAGGGGCTGAAAAACTGTTTTTT. Protein: CASSRTGAEKLFF.

The chain joins TRBV28 to TRBJ2-4; no clear D gene. The germline V gene has CDR1 MDHEN and CDR2 SYDVKM. This CDR3 region has 15 residues. V gave up 1 base and J gave up 3 bases, with 10 bases separating them. CDR3 in amino acids: CASSLFSADKNIQYF. Here the CDR3 DNA reads TGTGCCAGCAGTTTATTTTCGGCAGACAAAAACATTCAGTACTTC.

The chain recombines TRBV5-1 with TRBJ1-2; TRBD1 is a possible D gene (6 bases). Trimming cost V 3 bases and J 4 bases, with 16 bases left between them. From germline, CDR1 is SGHRS and CDR2 YFSETQ. The CDR3 totals 15 residues. The CDR3 loop reads CASSYARGSFYGYTF. The CDR3 DNA is TGCGCCAGCAGCTACGCAAGGGGGTCCTTCTATGGCTACACCTTC. Complete variable domain (other parts from reference TRBV5-1 and TRBJ1-2): KAGVTQTPRYLIKTRGQQVTLSCSPISGHRSVSWYQQTPGQGLQFLFEYFSETQRNKGNFPGRFSGRQFSNSRSEMNVSTLELGDSALYLCASSYARGSFYGYTFGSGTRLTVV.

The chain employs TRBV28 and TRBJ1-2; D perhaps matches TRBD1 (5 bases). The V end was cut by 6 bases, the J end by 4 bases, with 12 bases between. Germline V lookup: CDR1 MDHEN, CDR2 SYDVKM. The CDR3 loop spans 13 amino acids. The CDR3 region has the DNA TGTGCCAGCAGCCCGACAGCGGGCTATGGCTACACCTTC. Translating gives CASSPTAGYGYTF.

The V call is TRBV20-1, the J call TRBJ1-1, with D uncertain. The CDR3 spans 11 residues. The V end was cut by 6 bases, the J end by 0 bases, with 5 bases between. Looked up from germline, CDR1 is DFQATT and CDR2 is SNEGSKA (reference sequence). The CDR3 loop reads CSAEVNTEAFF. The CDR3 nucleotides read TGCAGTGCAGAGGTGAACACTGAAGCTTTCTTT.

This sequence joins TRBV5-8 and TRBJ2-3, with TRBD2 matching 9 bases. The length of the CDR3 is 15 residues. With V trimmed by 2 bases and J by 6 bases, 7 bases remained unmatched. Germline CDR1 reads SGHTS; CDR2 reads YDEGEE. The CDR3 spells CASSLLAGGRDTQYF. The CDR3 DNA reads as TGTGCCAGCAGCTTACTGGCGGGAGGGCGGGATACGCAGTATTTT.

J is TRBJ2-2 and V is TRBV11-2; 7 positions match TRBD1. With 5 bases clipped from V and 4 bases from J, the junction kept 13 bases outside the gene matches. CDR3 size: 17 residues. Germline CDR1 SGHAT, CDR2 FQNNGV. Here the CDR3 DNA reads TGTGCCAGCAGCCATCGACGACAGGGCAAGAGCACCGGGGAGCTGTTTTTT. This sequence encodes CASSHRRQGKSTGELFF. Together with reference TRBV11-2 and TRBJ2-2, the CDR3 gives the full variable domain: EAGVAQSPRYKIIEKRQSVAFWCNPISGHATLYWYQQILGQGPKLLIQFQNNGVVDDSQLPKDRFSAERLKGVDSTLKIQPAKLEDSAVYLCASSHRRQGKSTGELFFGEGSRLTVL.